This T cell receptor beta chain was identified during a study of blood T cells in healthy people across ages. The authors ran a second PCR of about 7 to 11 cycles using a sample-barcoded 5' primer and a J-beta primer mix. MiXCR, run by TCRdb on the 5' RACE reads, gives a single entry per CDR3 protein. The table shows about 730,000 distinct CDR3 sequences, with roughly 47% occurring only once. Individuals who donated were healthy Caucasians from Russia aged roughly 6 to 100. The authors drew 7.5 to 10 milliliters of peripheral blood from each donor. Trimming stripped 4 bases from V and 8 bases from J, with 11 bases between. The CDR3 spans 13 residues. Germline values: CDR1 LGHDT, CDR2 YNNKEL (reference sequence).

The origin of this receptor is a woman in her fifties or sixties in good health. Sequenced: blood. V is TRBV3-1 and J is TRBJ2-2, with D possibly matching TRBD2 (6 bases). The CDR3 nucleotides are TGTGCCAGCAGCCGGGACTCCGGAGGGGAGCTGTTTTTT. Translation: CASSRDSGGELFF.